The rows below give T cell receptor beta chains drawn from one sample of a study of tumor-infiltrating lymphocytes in primary liver carcinoma. TCRdb ran MiXCR on the multiplex PCR reads and lists one entry per CDR3 protein. The table includes 300,000 to 400,000 distinct CDR3 sequences, 65% detected once. The sample comprised peripheral blood. The receptors here all came from a man in his forties with primary liver carcinoma and hepatitis B virus infection. The CDR3 runs from the conserved cysteine through the conserved F or W. The order of the fields is J gene, V gene, CDR3 length, D gene, clone size, CDR3 DNA, CDR3 protein. A D gene is named only where the DNA matches it firmly. Size tells how often a clone was seen (once, few, many) or the class of an expanded clone, and some rows leave it out.

>TRBJ1-1|TRBV11-2|12|-|-
TGTGCCAGCGGTAGTCCATGGGGAGGCGCTTTCTTT
CASGSPWGGAFF
>TRBJ2-3|TRBV28|16|TRBD2|-
TGTGCCAGCAGTATCCTAGCGGGAGCCGGAGAGGGTACGCAGTATTTT
CASSILAGAGEGTQYF
>TRBJ2-3|TRBV6-5|15|-|few
TGTGCCAGCAGTTACGCCGACCTAGCGTCAGATACGCAGTATTTT
CASSYADLASDTQYF
>TRBJ2-3|TRBV11-2|17|TRBD1|-
TGTGTCAGCAGCCGGGACAGGGCTCGGTCGGGCACAGATACTCAGTATTTT
CVSSRDRARSGTDTQYF
>TRBJ2-7|TRBV4-2|16|TRBD2|few
TGTGCCAGCAGCCAAGAGCGGACGGGAGGGTCCTACGAGCAGTACTTC
CASSQERTGGSYEQYF
>TRBJ2-5|TRBV5-6|16|-|-
TGTGCCAGCAGCTGGGGAACCGAATCGGGGGCAGAGACCCAGTACTTC
CASSWGTESGAETQYF
>TRBJ2-6|TRBV28|15|-|-
TGTGCCAACAGGAGGGGGGACTCTGGGGCCAACGTCCTGACTTTC
CANRRGDSGANVLTF
>TRBJ2-1|TRBV6-2/TRBV6-3|16|-|many
TGTGCCAGCGAGAAGGTAGCGGTCAGCTCCTACAATGAGCAGTTCTTC
CASEKVAVSSYNEQFF
>TRBJ2-1|TRBV6-2/TRBV6-3|15|TRBD2|-
TGTGCCAGCAGTCACGGAGCGGGAGCATGGTACGAGCAGTTCTTC
CASSHGAGAWYEQFF
>TRBJ2-2|TRBV10-3|16|-|few
TGTGCCATCAGTGTAAGGTTGGGCCCGAACACCGGGGAGCTGTTTTTT
CAISVRLGPNTGELFF
>TRBJ2-6|TRBV5-1|15|-|many
TGCGCCAGCAGCGCCGGACATTCTGGGGCCAACGTCCTGACTTTC
CASSAGHSGANVLTF
>TRBJ2-7|TRBV13|16|TRBD2|-
TGTGCCAGCAGCGCCGGGACTAGCGGGAGAAGCTACGAGCAGTACTTC
CASSAGTSGRSYEQYF
>TRBJ2-1|TRBV6-5|15|-|few
TGTGCCAGCAGTTACTCGTCCGGGAGCTACGATGAGCAGCTCTTC
CASSYSSGSYDEQLF
>TRBJ2-5|TRBV11-2|14|TRBD1|-
TGCGCCAGCAGCGAAGGACAGGGGTGGGGGACCCAGTACTTC
CASSEGQGWGTQYF
>TRBJ1-1|TRBV2|13|-|-
TGTGCCAGCAGTGAAAATCTGAACACTGAAGCTTTCTTT
CASSENLNTEAFF
>TRBJ2-1|TRBV5-5|15|-|-
TGTGCCAGTAGCTTGGCTAGCTGGACATACAATGAGCAGTTCTTC
CASSLASWTYNEQFF
>TRBJ1-2|TRBV12-3/TRBV12-4|13|-|many
TGTGCCAGCAGTTTATTGAGGGAGGCTGGCTACACCTTC
CASSLLREAGYTF
>TRBJ2-5|TRBV4-3|15|-|many
TGCGCCAGCAGCCAAGAAGGGGCAGACCAAGAGACCCAGTACTTC
CASSQEGADQETQYF
>TRBJ2-2|TRBV11-2|14|-|many
TGTGCCTCCGCCTTGGACAGAAACACCGGGGAGCTGTTTTTT
CASALDRNTGELFF
>TRBJ1-4|TRBV14|11|-|few
TGTGCCAGCGGGGGAGATGAAAAACTGTTTTTT
CASGGDEKLFF